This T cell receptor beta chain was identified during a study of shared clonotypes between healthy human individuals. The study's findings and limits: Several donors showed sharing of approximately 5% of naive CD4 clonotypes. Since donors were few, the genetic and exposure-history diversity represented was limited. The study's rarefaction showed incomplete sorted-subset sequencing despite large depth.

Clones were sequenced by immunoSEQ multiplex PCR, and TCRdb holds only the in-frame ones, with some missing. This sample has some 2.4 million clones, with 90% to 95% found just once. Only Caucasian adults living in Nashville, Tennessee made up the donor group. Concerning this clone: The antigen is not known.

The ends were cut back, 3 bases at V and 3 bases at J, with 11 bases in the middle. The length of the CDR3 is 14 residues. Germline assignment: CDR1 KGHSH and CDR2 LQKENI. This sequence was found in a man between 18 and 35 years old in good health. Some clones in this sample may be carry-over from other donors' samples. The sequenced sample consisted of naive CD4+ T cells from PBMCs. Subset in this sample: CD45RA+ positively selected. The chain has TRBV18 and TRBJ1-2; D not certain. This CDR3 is CASSPTDKDYGYTF. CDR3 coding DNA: TGTGCCAGCTCACCTACAGACAAGGACTATGGCTACACCTTC. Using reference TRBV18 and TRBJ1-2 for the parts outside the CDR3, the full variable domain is NAGVMQNPRHLVRRRGQEARLRCSPMKGHSHVYWYRQLPEEGLKFMVYLQKENIIDESGMPKERFSAEFPKEGPSILRIQQVVRGDSAAYFCASSPTDKDYGYTFGSGTRLTVV.